The entry below describes one TCR beta chain. V lost 1 base to trimming and J lost 2 bases, with 14 bases between them. The length of the CDR3 is 17 residues. The TCR beta libraries were generated through quantitative 5'-RACE incorporating molecular barcodes. One entry per CDR3 protein results from TCRdb running MiXCR on the 5' RACE reads. The sample has roughly 35,000 distinct CDR3 sequences, more than 15% seen once. These data belong to a study of CD8 T cells in ankylosing spondylitis. The receptor was isolated from a male donor with ankylosing spondylitis or in good health (not recorded which). Sequences were obtained from blood. This chain joins TRBV12-3 or TRBV12-4 and TRBJ2-2, with D possibly being TRBD2 (5 bases). CDR3 loop: CASSLVFSVTNTGELFF. CDR3 sequence (DNA): TGTGCCAGCAGTTTAGTCTTTAGCGTAACAAACACCGGGGAGCTGTTTTTT.